The 3 T cell receptor beta chains presented below share a single source sample, sequenced in a study of blood T cell repertoires in COVID-19. Using immunoSEQ multiplex PCR, the repertoire was profiled, and TCRdb retains in-frame clones only, with some absent. Seen here are approximately 99,000 clones, 55% to 75% observed once, and the top ten hold 1.5% to 2%. The sample consisted of peripheral blood. These receptor sequences come from a woman between 40 and 55 years old with acute or convalescent COVID-19.

The gene calls are TRBV6-6 and TRBJ2-7, with 7 bases that match TRBD1. V shed 5 bases and J 2 bases; nucleotides not matched to a gene: 6. The CDR3 loop spans 14 amino acids. The germline V gene encodes CDR1 MNHNY and CDR2 SVGAGI (reference sequence). The CDR3, as DNA: TGTGCCAGCAGTGCCACAGGGGTCCCCTACGAGCAGTACTTC. It codes for CASSATGVPYEQYF.

V gene TRBV2 combines with J gene TRBJ1-2, with D uncertain. This CDR3 is built from 12 residues. The V end was cut by 5 bases, the J end by 11 bases, with 15 bases between. In germline, CDR1 is SNHLY, CDR2 FYNNEI. The CDR3 nucleotides are TGTGCCAGCAGTACAAATCAAAATAAATACACCTTC. Its translation is CASSTNQNKYTF.

This chain connects TRBV6-5 to TRBJ2-5, with 12 nucleotides matching TRBD2. The germline gives CDR1 MNHEY, CDR2 SVGAGI. The J segment lost 4 bases and the V segment lost 4 bases, leaving 7 bases of the junction unmatched. CDR3 size: 16 residues. The CDR3 sequence is CASSSLPGLAGETQYF. In nucleotides, the CDR3 is TGTGCCAGCAGTTCCCTGCCGGGACTAGCGGGAGAGACCCAGTACTTC.